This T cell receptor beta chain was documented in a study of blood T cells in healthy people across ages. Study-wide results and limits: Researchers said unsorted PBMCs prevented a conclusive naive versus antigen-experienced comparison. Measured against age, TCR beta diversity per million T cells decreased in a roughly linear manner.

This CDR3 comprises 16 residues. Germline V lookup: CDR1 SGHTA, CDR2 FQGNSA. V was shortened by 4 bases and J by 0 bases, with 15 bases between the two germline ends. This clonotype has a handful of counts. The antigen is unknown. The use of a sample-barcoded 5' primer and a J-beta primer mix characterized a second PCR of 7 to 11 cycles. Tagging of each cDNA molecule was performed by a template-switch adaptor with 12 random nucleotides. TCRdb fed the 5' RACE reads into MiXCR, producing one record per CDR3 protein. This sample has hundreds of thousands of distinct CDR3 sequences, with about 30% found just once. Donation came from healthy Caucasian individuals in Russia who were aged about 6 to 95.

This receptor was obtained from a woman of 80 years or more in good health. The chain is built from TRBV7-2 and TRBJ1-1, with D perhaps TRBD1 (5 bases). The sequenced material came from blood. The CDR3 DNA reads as TGTGCCAGCAGCTCTCCTCCGGGACCCATGAACACTGAAGCTTTCTTT. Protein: CASSSPPGPMNTEAFF. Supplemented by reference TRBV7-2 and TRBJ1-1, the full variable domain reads GAGVSQSPSNKVTEKGKDVELRCDPISGHTALYWYRQSLGQGLEFLIYFQGNSAPDKSGLPSDRFSAERTGGSVSTLTIQRTQQEDSAVYLCASSSPPGPMNTEAFFGQGTRLTVV.